These 22 T cell receptor beta chains were sequenced from one sample in a study of Ad26.COV2.S vaccination and SARS-CoV-2 variants (dated by TCRdb to the early 2020s). Library creation used the immunoSEQ multiplex PCR assay. Held by TCRdb, this immuneACCESS table contains in-frame sequences only and omits some clones. Under half of the omission traces to an unresolved V gene where checked; the cause of the rest is unknown. The sample table contains a few hundred thousand clones; only one count was recorded for more than 75% of them. About 3.1% of the sample goes to the ten largest clones. The intended sense of this specimen's treatment or condition label: about 20 received Ad26.COV2.S at low or high dose, single or two shots; about 5 received placebo; per-sample allocation not given. For vaccine and placebo recipients, the sequenced repertoires came from samples collected on day 63 after the first injection.

The source material was peripheral blood, sampled in a trial of Ad26.COV2.S vaccine versus placebo. These TCRs come from a person between 18 and 65 years old who received the Ad26.COV2.S COVID-19 vaccine or a placebo.

This clone was seen only once. V gene TRBV7-8 combines with J gene TRBJ1-1; D gene ambiguous. Germline CDR1 SGHVS, CDR2 FQNEAQ. The CDR3 totals 15 residues. Trimming stripped 7 bases from V and 0 bases from J, with 15 bases between. The CDR3 DNA follows: TGTGCCAGCACCCCAGATGGGGTCATGAACACTGAAGCTTTCTTT. This encodes CASTPDGVMNTEAFF.

This chain uses TRBV7-9 with TRBJ2-7; D remains unclear. Per the germline V gene, CDR1 is SEHNR and CDR2 is FQNEAQ (reference sequence). This CDR3 has 14 residues. The ends were cut back, 7 bases at V and 3 bases at J, with 16 bases in the middle. The CDR3 here is CASTKESAFYEQYF. The CDR3 DNA is TGTGCCAGCACCAAAGAGAGTGCCTTCTACGAGCAGTACTTC.

This chain joins TRBV27 and TRBJ1-4, with 7 nucleotides matching TRBD1. Germline assignment: CDR1 MNHEY and CDR2 SMNVEV (reference sequence). The CDR3 spans 15 residues. The trim removed 5 bases at V and 1 base at J, leaving 4 bases unmatched. The CDR3 DNA follows: TGTGCCAGCAGTCTCACAGGGGAAACTAATGAAAAACTGTTTTTT. It yields the protein CASSLTGETNEKLFF.

This chain joins TRBV27 and TRBJ1-1; D is undetermined. Trimming removed 7 bases at V and 0 bases at J, with 6 bases between. The CDR3 has 12 residues. Germline CDR1 reads MNHEY; CDR2 reads SMNVEV (reference sequence). Here the CDR3 DNA reads TGTGCCAGCATCGAGGTGAACACTGAAGCTTTCTTT. Its translation: CASIEVNTEAFF.

This chain joins TRBV7-2 and TRBJ2-3; the D gene is possibly TRBD2 (6 bases). The V end was cut by 5 bases, the J end by 8 bases, with 23 bases between. This CDR3 comprises 16 residues. Germline CDR1 reads SGHTA; CDR2 reads FQGNSA. CDR3 sequence: CASSLGGVGGLGTQYF. CDR3 DNA: TGTGCCAGCAGCCTAGGCGGGGTGGGGGGACTCGGTACGCAGTATTTT.

In its sample, this clone was seen many times. This rearrangement joins TRBV7-9 to TRBJ2-7; the D gene is possibly TRBD1 (5 bases). Germline assignment: CDR1 SEHNR and CDR2 FQNEAQ (reference sequence). Between the trimmed V and J ends, which lost 6 bases and 10 bases, there was a span of 16 bases. This CDR3 contains 12 residues. CDR3 in amino acids: CASSFEDTLQYF. The CDR3 DNA follows: TGTGCCAGCAGTTTCGAGGACACCCTACAGTACTTC.

This chain joins TRBV5-1 and TRBJ2-3, with unresolved D. The germline V and J ends were trimmed by 0 bases and 0 bases, with 8 bases remaining between them. Germline V gene lookup returns CDR1 SGHRS and CDR2 YFSETQ. The CDR3 length is 15 residues. CDR3 loop: CASSLALGSTDTQYF. The CDR3 coding sequence is TGCGCCAGCAGCTTGGCTCTAGGCAGCACAGATACGCAGTATTTT.

The chain recombines TRBV10-3 with TRBJ1-2; 8 bases agree with TRBD1. This CDR3 spans 15 amino acids. V was clipped by 3 bases and J by 3 bases; unmatched bases: 6. Germline loops: CDR1 ENHRY, CDR2 SYGVKD. The CDR3 coding sequence is TGTGCCATCAGTGATTCTCCGGGACAGGACTATGGCTACACCTTC. Protein sequence: CAISDSPGQDYGYTF.

This chain joins TRBV15 and TRBJ1-4; no clear D gene. V was pared by 0 bases and J by 0 bases, with 8 bases between. The CDR3 is made up of 16 amino acids. Per the germline V gene, CDR1 is LNHNV and CDR2 is YYDKDF (reference sequence). Written as DNA, the CDR3 is TGTGCCACCAGCAGAGATACAGCAACAACTAATGAAAAACTGTTTTTT. Amino acids: CATSRDTATTNEKLFF.

CDR3: CASSNPGGAYEQYF. The CDR3 nucleotides read TGTGCCAGCAGTAACCCGGGGGGGGCGTACGAGCAGTACTTC. The V and J genes are TRBV27 and TRBJ2-7, with TRBD2 matching 8 bases. Trimming removed 5 bases from V and 4 bases from J; junction bases left unmatched: 7. The CDR3 loop spans 14 amino acids. The germline V gene encodes CDR1 MNHEY and CDR2 SMNVEV (reference sequence).

V and J are TRBV5-1 and TRBJ2-7; no definite D call. In germline, CDR1 is SGHRS, CDR2 YFSETQ. With 4 bases removed from V and 2 bases from J, the gap between germline ends came to 13 bases. The CDR3 has 14 residues. CDR3 nucleotides: TGCGCCAGCAGCCGCGTAGACACAACCTACGAGCAGTACTTC. This codes for CASSRVDTTYEQYF.

This clone was seen only once. This chain uses TRBV15 with TRBJ1-1; D ambiguous. The CDR3 runs 12 residues. V shed 3 bases and J shed 5 bases, with 7 bases lying between them. Germline V gene sequence: CDR1 LNHNV, CDR2 YYDKDF (reference sequence). The CDR3 bases are TGTGCCACCAGCAGCGAGGTAACTGAAGCTTTCTTT. Encoded protein: CATSSEVTEAFF.

This clone turned up a few times. The chain joins TRBV19 to TRBJ2-1; D may be TRBD2 (6 bases). This CDR3 has 14 amino acids. Trimming removed 9 bases from V and 2 bases from J, with 14 bases in between. The germline gives CDR1 LNHDA, CDR2 SQIVND (reference sequence). DNA for the CDR3: TGTGCCAGCCACGGGCTAGCGACCTACAATGAGCAGTTCTTC. This gives the protein CASHGLATYNEQFF.

The chain is built from TRBV7-2 and TRBJ2-1; D is undetermined. The V and J ends lost 5 bases and 4 bases respectively, with 6 bases between them. Germline V CDR1 and CDR2: SGHTA, FQGNSA. This CDR3 comprises 12 residues. CDR3 coding DNA: TGTGCCAGCAGCCCCGAATACAATGAGCAGTTCTTC. The encoded protein is CASSPEYNEQFF.

The CDR3 DNA sequence: TGTGCCAGCACCCCGGGACAGGATGAGCAGTTCTTC. Protein sequence: CASTPGQDEQFF. The J gene is TRBJ2-1, the V gene TRBV7-2; TRBD1 aligns across 8 bases. Germline loops: CDR1 SGHTA, CDR2 FQGNSA. V dropped 7 bases and J dropped 8; count of bases not matched to a gene: 4. This CDR3 has 12 amino acids.

The genes are TRBV7-9 and TRBJ2-2; 10 nucleotides align to TRBD1. Germline CDR1 and CDR2: SEHNR and FQNEAQ (reference sequence). The CDR3 covers 18 residues. Germline trimming cut 5 bases from V and 3 bases from J; bases unmatched to any gene: 12. CDR3 sequence reads: CASSGRDRGVFDTGELFF. DNA of the CDR3: TGTGCCAGCAGCGGACGGGACAGGGGCGTTTTCGACACCGGGGAGCTGTTTTTT.

This clone was found once. The chain recombines TRBV2 with TRBJ2-7, with D tentatively TRBD1 or TRBD2 (5 bases each). The germline V gene encodes CDR1 SNHLY and CDR2 FYNNEI. The CDR3 spans 15 residues. Between the trimmed V and J ends, which lost 1 base and 0 bases, there was a span of 10 bases. In DNA form, the CDR3 reads TGTGCCAGCAGTGAAGTGGGACGGATCTCCTACGAGCAGTACTTC. This sequence encodes CASSEVGRISYEQYF.

In its sample, this clone was seen once. V is TRBV14 and J is TRBJ2-1; 13 bases agree with TRBD2. CDR1 and CDR2 (germline): SGHDN, FVKESK. The CDR3 contains 21 residues. Germline trimming cut 4 bases from V and 2 bases from J; bases unmatched to any gene: 17. The CDR3, as DNA: TGTGCCAGCAGCCTGATTCCAGGACTAGCGGGAGAGACGGGAACCTACAATGAGCAGTTCTTC. Translating it yields CASSLIPGLAGETGTYNEQFF.

A few counts support this clone. J is TRBJ2-4 and V is TRBV19, with 9 bases that match TRBD2. There are 18 residues in the CDR3. Germline V lookup: CDR1 LNHDA, CDR2 SQIVND (reference sequence). The trim removed 3 bases at V and 3 bases at J, leaving 12 bases unmatched. The CDR3 DNA reads TGTGCCAGTAGTATTTTGGCGTCGGCGGGGGGGATCAAAAACATTCAGTACTTC. This codes for CASSILASAGGIKNIQYF.

The rearrangement links TRBV18 to TRBJ1-6, with no clear D. V lost 6 bases and J 8 bases, leaving 17 bases between the germline ends. From germline, CDR1 is KGHSH and CDR2 LQKENI. The CDR3 consists of 15 residues. This chain's CDR3 is CASSQEQAHDSPLHF. The CDR3 bases are TGTGCCAGCTCCCAGGAGCAGGCCCACGATTCACCCCTCCACTTT.

The rearrangement uses TRBV7-6 and TRBJ1-4; 8 bases align to TRBD1. V was pared by 4 bases and J by 7 bases, with 8 bases of the junction left unmatched. The CDR3 consists of 15 residues. Germline CDR1 is SGHVS and CDR2 is FNYEAQ. CDR3 residues: CASSSRGLGSEKLFF. The CDR3 DNA reads as TGTGCCAGCAGCTCCAGGGGGCTGGGGAGTGAAAAACTGTTTTTT.

This clone has a handful of counts. This specimen includes other DNA sequences encoding the same CDR3. V usage is TRBV3-1 (or the pseudogene TRBV3-2) and J usage is TRBJ2-5; D gene unclear. The germline V and J ends were trimmed by 1 base and 4 bases, with 1 base remaining between them. The CDR3 covers 11 residues. Germline CDR1 and CDR2: LGHDT and YNNKEL (reference sequence). DNA for the CDR3: TGTGCCAGCAGCCAAGGAGAGACCCAGTACTTC. Translated, it gives CASSQGETQYF.